This passage covers 15 T cell receptor beta chains from one sample sequenced in a study of PD-1 blockade in classical Hodgkin lymphoma. All patients relapsed after autologous stem cell transplantation, and brentuximab vedotin exposure varied. Starting with thawed PBMCs, CD4+ T cells were purified by magnetic negative selection. TCRdb's table, derived via immunoSEQ multiplex PCR, lists solely in-frame clones and lacks some. In the table there are 30,000 to 35,000 clones, 75% to 95% of which are singletons. Sequencing used CD4+ T cells from blood, obtained at baseline. The receptors were sampled from a human donor with classical Hodgkin lymphoma.

The table lists this clone with a count of one. V gene TRBV27 combines with J gene TRBJ2-7; tentatively, D is TRBD1 or TRBD2 (5 bases each). The germline V gene encodes CDR1 MNHEY and CDR2 SMNVEV (reference sequence). This CDR3 has 14 residues. V lost 2 bases to trimming and J lost 3 bases, with 11 bases between them. CDR3 nucleotides: TGTGCCAGCAGTTTAAGCGAGGGGAGCTACGAGCAGTACTTC. Translated, it gives CASSLSEGSYEQYF.

A remark on this clone: Compared with germline, one end of the junction differs, possibly owing to a read error. The chain joins TRBV11-2 to TRBJ1-2; D perhaps matches TRBD1 (6 bases). The germline CDR1 and CDR2 sequences are SGHAT and FQNNGV. The CDR3 runs to 13 residues. This CDR3 is CASSLGPGDFLHF. The CDR3 coding sequence is TGTGCCAGCAGCTTAGGGCCAGGGGACTTCCTTCACTTC.

This clone was observed a handful of times. The CDR3, as DNA: TGTGCCAGCAGCCGAGGAATCCAGGGGTTAGACACCTTC. Translating gives CASSRGIQGLDTF. The V and J genes are TRBV11-2 and TRBJ1-2; tentatively, D is TRBD1 (6 bases). Germline V CDR1 and CDR2: SGHAT, FQNNGV. Trimming removed 5 bases from V and 12 bases from J, with 19 bases in between. This CDR3 has 13 amino acids.

This chain connects TRBV5-1 to TRBJ1-1; TRBD1 matches 11 bases. Germline trimming cut 2 bases from V and 0 bases from J; bases unmatched to any gene: 6. This CDR3 comprises 17 residues. Germline V gene lookup returns CDR1 SGHRS and CDR2 YFSETQ. The CDR3 DNA sequence: TGCGCCAGCAGCTTTTCCGGGACAGGGGGAATGAACACTGAAGCTTTCTTT. This sequence encodes CASSFSGTGGMNTEAFF.

The V call is TRBV5-4, the J call TRBJ2-3, with 9 bases lining up with TRBD2. J was trimmed by 8 bases and V by 4 bases; bases with no gene match: 2. This CDR3 has 12 residues. The germline V gene has CDR1 SGHNT and CDR2 YYREEE (reference sequence). The CDR3 coding sequence is TGTGCCAGCAGCGCTAGCGGGGCTACGCAGTATTTT. Protein product: CASSASGATQYF.

This CDR3 reads CSVGWGENQPQHF. Written as DNA, the CDR3 is TGCAGCGTTGGATGGGGGGAAAATCAGCCCCAGCATTTT. The rearrangement uses TRBV29-1 and TRBJ1-5; possible D gene TRBD1, 5 bases. This CDR3 has 13 residues. Germline V CDR1 and CDR2: SQVTM, ANQGSEA. Trimming left V 4 bases short and J 4 bases short, with 11 bases between.

The chain couples TRBV9 to TRBJ2-3; no clear D. The CDR3 has 14 amino acids. CDR1 and CDR2 from the germline V gene are SGDLS and YYNGEE. Trimming removed 3 bases from V and 5 bases from J, with 13 bases in between. The DNA of the CDR3 is TGTGCCAGCAGCGCGGAAGCCGTCCTAGATACGCAGTATTTT. It encodes CASSAEAVLDTQYF.

The chain carries TRBV10-3 and TRBJ2-2; 10 bases line up with TRBD2. This CDR3 has 15 residues. In germline, CDR1 is ENHRY, CDR2 SYGVKD. After removal of 5 bases from V and 5 bases from J, the junction contained 5 bases not matched to a gene. CDR3 in amino acids: CAISRAGGETGELFF. CDR3 nucleotide sequence: TGTGCCATCAGTCGAGCGGGAGGGGAGACCGGGGAGCTGTTTTTT.

As DNA, the CDR3 is TGTGCCAGTAGTATAGGCAGGGACTCTGGGGCCAACGTCCTGACTTTC. It specifies CASSIGRDSGANVLTF. The V call is TRBV19, the J call TRBJ2-6, with a tentative D call TRBD1 (5 bases). The V end was cut by 1 base, the J end by 0 bases, with 7 bases between. The CDR3 is 16 amino acids. Per the germline V gene, CDR1 is LNHDA and CDR2 is SQIVND (reference sequence).

The rearrangement links TRBV7-3 to TRBJ2-2; 9 bases match TRBD2. The CDR3 runs to 16 residues. The V gene end was trimmed by 2 bases and the J gene end by 2 bases; junction bases not matched to a gene: 3. CDR1 is SGHTA and CDR2 is FQGTGA in the germline V gene. The DNA for the CDR3 is TGTGCCAGCAGCTTAGCGGGAGGGCCCAACACCGGGGAGCTGTTTTTT. This sequence encodes CASSLAGGPNTGELFF.

The V gene is TRBV11-2, the J gene TRBJ2-1; D is possibly TRBD1 or TRBD2 (5 bases each). The CDR3 totals 19 residues. Germline values: CDR1 SGHAT, CDR2 FQNNGV. Between the trimmed V and J ends, which lost 5 bases and 6 bases, there was a span of 29 bases. CDR3 protein: CASSHNTSFRGPGANEQFF. In DNA form, the CDR3 reads TGTGCCAGCAGCCACAATACTTCTTTTCGCGGACCCGGGGCCAATGAGCAGTTCTTC.

The chain is built from TRBV28 and TRBJ2-5, with 7 bases lining up with TRBD1. Germline V gene data show CDR1 as MDHEN and CDR2 as SYDVKM. V trimming: 4 bases; J trimming: 2 bases; junction bases outside the gene matches: 10. There are 16 residues in the CDR3. The CDR3 protein is CASSSFDRAGQETQYF. Here the CDR3 DNA reads TGTGCCAGCAGTTCTTTCGACAGGGCCGGTCAAGAGACCCAGTACTTC.

The V and J genes are TRBV19 and TRBJ1-5; D remains ambiguous. Germline V CDR1 and CDR2: LNHDA, SQIVND (reference sequence). The CDR3 consists of 16 residues. V was shortened by 6 bases and J by 3 bases, with 18 bases between the two germline ends. The CDR3 coding sequence is TGTGCCAGTAGATATCAGGACGGGTATACCAATCAGCCCCAGCATTTT. It yields the protein CASRYQDGYTNQPQHF.

A single count supports this clone. The CDR3 loop reads CASSHQDPMTEAFF. The CDR3 bases are TGCGCCAGCAGTCACCAGGACCCAATGACTGAAGCTTTCTTT. This chain joins TRBV23-1 and TRBJ1-1; D is unresolved. TRBV23-1 is an ORF, and what it does is uncertain. The CDR3 is 14 residues long. Trimming pared 3 bases from V and 5 bases from J, leaving 13 bases between.

The V call is TRBV10-1, the J call TRBJ2-1, with 12 positions matching TRBD2. The CDR3 has 14 amino acids. V lost 8 bases and J lost 8; bases outside the gene matches: 7. Germline CDR1 and CDR2: WNHNN and SYGVQD (reference sequence). CDR3 in amino acids: CASATSGRYHEQFF. CDR3 in DNA: TGCGCCAGCGCGACTAGCGGGAGATACCATGAGCAGTTCTTC.